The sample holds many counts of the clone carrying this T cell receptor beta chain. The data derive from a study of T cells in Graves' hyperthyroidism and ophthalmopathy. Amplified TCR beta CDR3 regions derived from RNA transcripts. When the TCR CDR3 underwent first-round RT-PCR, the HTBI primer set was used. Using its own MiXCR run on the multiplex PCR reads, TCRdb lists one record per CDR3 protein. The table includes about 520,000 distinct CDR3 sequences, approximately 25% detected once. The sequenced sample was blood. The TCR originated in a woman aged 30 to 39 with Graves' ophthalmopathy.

The CDR3: CASSYARYEQYF. The CDR3 coding sequence is TGTGCCAGCAGTTACGCGAGGTACGAGCAGTACTTC. This chain connects TRBV6-5 to TRBJ2-7; D not certain. The CDR3 has 12 amino acids. V was pared by 2 bases and J by 4 bases, with 6 bases between. Germline V gives CDR1 MNHEY, CDR2 SVGAGI.